The entry that follows covers one T cell receptor (beta chain) sequence. Profiling relied on immunoSEQ multiplex PCR, and the TCRdb table lists in-frame clones only, not all of them. Here the sample spans a few hundred thousand clones, around nine tenths being singletons. The data were obtained in a study of blood T cell repertoires in COVID-19. The CDR3 is 14 amino acids. From germline, CDR1 is MNHEY and CDR2 SMNVEV (reference sequence). The V gene end was trimmed by 7 bases and the J gene end by 7 bases; junction bases not matched to a gene: 12. This rearrangement joins TRBV27 to TRBJ1-2, with TRBD1 matching over 7 bases. This sequence originates from a woman aged 25 to 39 who had recovered from COVID-19. The source material was PBMCs or T cells enriched from blood (not recorded which). The CDR3 is CASKTGTVASGYTF. The CDR3 DNA sequence: TGTGCCAGCAAAACTGGGACAGTGGCTAGTGGCTACACCTTC.